Following are 9 T cell receptor beta chains from one sample sequenced in a study of early T cells in non-severe SARS-CoV-2 infection. TCRdb redid the calling of the 5' RACE reads with MiXCR, one entry per CDR3 protein. The sample lists 45,000 or so distinct CDR3 sequences, roughly 6% occurring once. Sequencing was performed on whole blood. The receptors come from an adult who was a healthcare worker with PCR-confirmed SARS-CoV-2 infection or an uninfected control (not recorded which).

A few counts support this clonotype. The chain recombines TRBV6-2 or TRBV6-3 with TRBJ1-1; D possibly corresponds to TRBD1 (5 bases). Germline V gene lookup returns CDR1 MNHEY and CDR2 SVGEGT. The CDR3 has 14 residues. Trimming took off 7 bases at V and 1 base at J, with 13 bases between the two ends. The DNA for the CDR3 is TGTGCCAGCAATCGAGACAGTCAGAACACTGAAGCTTTCTTT. Its translation is CASNRDSQNTEAFF.

The chain carries TRBV14 and TRBJ1-1; D perhaps matches TRBD1 (5 bases). There are 15 residues in the CDR3. CDR1 is SGHDN and CDR2 is FVKESK in the germline V gene. With 0 bases removed from V and 1 base from J, the gap between germline ends came to 9 bases. The CDR3: CASSQDRTGNTEAFF. The CDR3 DNA is TGTGCCAGCAGCCAAGATAGAACAGGGAACACTGAAGCTTTCTTT.

This clonotype was picked up many times. The chain combines TRBV6-4 with TRBJ2-3, with 11 positions matching TRBD2. The junction had 6 bases not matched to a gene; V was cut back by 6 bases and J by 1 base. CDR1 and CDR2 (germline): MRHNA, SNTAGT. The CDR3 length is 16 residues. This chain's CDR3 is CASSQTSGDRTDTQYF. The CDR3 DNA reads TGTGCCAGCAGCCAGACTAGCGGGGACCGCACAGATACGCAGTATTTT.

This clonotype was recorded many times. The V gene is TRBV12-3 or TRBV12-4, the J gene TRBJ2-3; D remains ambiguous. V dropped 3 bases and J dropped 2 bases, with 3 bases sitting between them. The length of the CDR3 is 12 residues. CDR3 in amino acids: CASSFTTDTQYF. In DNA, the CDR3 is TGTGCCAGCAGTTTCACCACAGATACGCAGTATTTT.

The table lists this clonotype with many counts. The chain has TRBV12-5 and TRBJ2-7; D remains ambiguous. Looked up from germline, CDR1 is LGHNT and CDR2 is FRNRAP. The CDR3 spans 13 residues. V shed 6 bases and J shed 1 base, with 10 bases lying between them. CDR3 DNA sequence: TGTGCTAGTGGGTCCCCTGGTTCCTACGAGCAGTACTTC. Amino acids: CASGSPGSYEQYF. Full variable domain (rest looked up from reference TRBV12-5 and TRBJ2-7): DARVTQTPRHKVTEMGQEVTMRCQPILGHNTVFWYRQTMMQGLELLAYFRNRAPLDDSGMPKDRFSAEMPDATLATLKIQPSEPRDSAVYFCASGSPGSYEQYFGPGTRLTVT.

The V call is TRBV6-6, the J call TRBJ2-5; perhaps TRBD1 as D (6 bases). CDR1 is MNHNY, CDR2 SVGAGI, per germline (reference sequence). The CDR3 extends over 15 amino acids. Trimming removed 2 bases at V and 2 bases at J, with 12 bases between. CDR3 nucleotide sequence: TGTGCCAGCAGTTACCCTACTACAGGGCAAGAGACCCAGTACTTC. It encodes CASSYPTTGQETQYF.

This clonotype occurred many times. V gene TRBV6-2 or TRBV6-3 combines with J gene TRBJ2-1; 7 positions agree with TRBD1. The ends lost 5 bases at V and 4 bases at J; junction bases unmatched: 11. CDR1 is MNHEY, CDR2 SVGEGT, per germline. The CDR3 has 16 residues. DNA for the CDR3: TGTGCCAGCAGTCCCGGGGACAGAGGCAGGTACAATGAGCAGTTCTTC. Its protein product is CASSPGDRGRYNEQFF.

Ten or more counts support this clonotype. The CDR3 DNA is TGCAGTGCTAGACTGGGGCGGGGCAGGGCAGATACGCAGTATTTT. Translating gives CSARLGRGRADTQYF. The gene calls are TRBV20-1 and TRBJ2-3, with D maybe TRBD2 (6 bases). Germline assignment: CDR1 DFQATT and CDR2 SNEGSKA (reference sequence). The V end was cut by 2 bases, the J end by 4 bases, with 16 bases between. This CDR3 has 15 amino acids.

In its sample, this clonotype was seen a few times. This chain joins TRBV27 and TRBJ1-4; D perhaps matches TRBD1 (5 bases). V dropped 5 bases and J dropped 8 bases, with 21 bases sitting between them. Germline V gene sequence: CDR1 MNHEY, CDR2 SMNVEV (reference sequence). The length of the CDR3 is 16 residues. CDR3 in DNA: TGTGCCAGCAGTCACCAGACAAGGTCCAGGGTCGAAAAACTGTTTTTT. Translating gives CASSHQTRSRVEKLFF.